Following are 10 T cell receptor beta chains from one sample sequenced in a study of T cells after yellow fever vaccination. Each CDR3 protein is one row after TCRdb ran MiXCR on the 5' RACE reads. Of about 26,000 distinct CDR3 sequences in the sample, 4% to 5% were seen once. The sample here was PBMCs, either bulk or a sorted T-cell subset (CD4+, CD8+, memory, or dextramer-sorted; not recorded which), taken on the day of the yellow fever booster vaccination. Source of these receptors: a man younger than 35 who received the YFV17D yellow fever vaccine.

The table lists this clonotype with many counts. The genes are TRBV5-6 and TRBJ1-2; D is perhaps TRBD1 (5 bases). The CDR3 length is 15 residues. Trimming removed 5 bases from V and 4 bases from J, with 18 bases in between. The germline V gene has CDR1 SGHDT and CDR2 YYEEEE. The CDR3 sequence is CASSLGVTAFYGYTF. CDR3 in DNA: TGTGCCAGCAGTCTTGGTGTGACAGCCTTCTATGGCTACACCTTC.

This clonotype was observed many times. This chain links TRBV27 with TRBJ1-2; TRBD1 aligns across 7 bases. The germline V gene encodes CDR1 MNHEY and CDR2 SMNVEV (reference sequence). This CDR3 is 13 amino acids long. J gave up 4 bases and V 3 bases, and 2 bases lay outside the gene matches. The CDR3 loop is CASSFRDSYGYTF. The CDR3 coding sequence is TGTGCCAGCAGTTTTAGGGACAGCTATGGCTACACCTTC.

At least ten counts were recorded for this clonotype. V is TRBV20-1 and J is TRBJ1-5; D is unresolved. V lost 5 bases, J lost 4 bases, and 9 bases lay in between. The CDR3 spans 12 residues. Germline V gene lookup returns CDR1 DFQATT and CDR2 SNEGSKA (reference sequence). The CDR3: CSAVSGNQPQHF. The CDR3 DNA sequence: TGCAGTGCTGTTTCCGGGAATCAGCCCCAGCATTTT.

This chain joins TRBV20-1 and TRBJ2-7, with D possibly being TRBD2 (5 bases). Between the trimmed V and J ends, which lost 6 bases and 0 bases, there was a span of 15 bases. CDR1 is DFQATT and CDR2 is SNEGSKA in the germline V gene (reference sequence). The CDR3 runs 14 residues. Here the CDR3 reads CSAVGLDSSYEQYF. As DNA, the CDR3 is TGCAGTGCCGTTGGACTTGACTCCTCCTACGAGCAGTACTTC.

This clonotype has ten or more counts. V and J are TRBV5-1 and TRBJ2-7; 7 bases line up with TRBD1. The ends lost 6 bases at V and 3 bases at J; junction bases unmatched: 9. There are 14 residues in the CDR3. Germline values: CDR1 SGHRS, CDR2 YFSETQ. The CDR3 sequence: CASMFIAGGYEQYF. The DNA for the CDR3 is TGCGCCAGCATGTTTATCGCAGGGGGCTACGAGCAGTACTTC. Based on the CDR3 plus reference TRBV5-1 and TRBJ2-7, the full variable domain is KAGVTQTPRYLIKTRGQQVTLSCSPISGHRSVSWYQQTPGQGLQFLFEYFSETQRNKGNFPGRFSGRQFSNSRSEMNVSTLELGDSALYLCASMFIAGGYEQYFGPGTRLTVT.

This clonotype was detected many times. The CDR3 nucleotides are TGTGCCAGCAGCTTAGCCATCCAAGCAGATACGCAGTATTTT. This codes for CASSLAIQADTQYF. The chain employs TRBV7-2 and TRBJ2-3, with D uncertain. Germline lookup yields CDR1 SGHTA and CDR2 FQGNSA. Trimming took 0 bases from V and 4 from J, leaving 8 bases between them. The CDR3 extends over 14 amino acids.

The sample holds many counts of this clonotype. The chain joins TRBV4-2 to TRBJ2-7; TRBD2 might be the D (5 bases). This CDR3 is 14 amino acids long. V dropped 1 base and J dropped 3 bases, with 10 bases sitting between them. Germline V gene data show CDR1 as LGHNA and CDR2 as YNFKEQ. CDR3 amino acids: CASSQVAGNYEQYF. CDR3 coding DNA: TGTGCCAGCAGCCAAGTCGCGGGTAACTACGAGCAGTACTTC.

This clonotype was observed at least ten times. The chain combines TRBV7-3 with TRBJ2-7, with a possible D match to TRBD1 (5 bases). CDR3 length: 14 amino acids. Germline-derived CDR1 and CDR2 are SGHTA and FQGTGA. Trimming cost V 2 bases and J 3 bases, with 11 bases left between them. The CDR3 spells CASSLHPGRYEQYV. CDR3 sequence (DNA): TGTGCCAGCAGCTTACACCCAGGGCGCTACGAGCAGTACGTC.

This clonotype was observed many times. V usage is TRBV19 and J usage is TRBJ2-2; D is perhaps TRBD2 (6 bases). CDR3 length equals 15 residues. Trimming cost V 6 bases and J 4 bases, with 15 bases left between them. Germline values: CDR1 LNHDA, CDR2 SQIVND (reference sequence). The CDR3 nucleotides are TGTGCCAGTAGCAGATACCGGGACTCCACCGGGGAGCTGTTTTTT. This codes for CASSRYRDSTGELFF.

This clonotype was seen ten or more times. The genes are TRBV5-1 and TRBJ1-2, with a possible D match to TRBD1 (5 bases). The germline V and J ends were trimmed by 0 bases and 8 bases, with 11 bases remaining between them. The CDR3 covers 13 residues. CDR1 is SGHRS, CDR2 YFSETQ, per germline. This CDR3 is CASSLVLQVGYTF. DNA for the CDR3: TGCGCCAGCAGCTTGGTCCTACAGGTCGGCTACACCTTC.